This paragraph reports one TCR beta chain. This record belongs to a study of blood T cell repertoires in COVID-19. Germline values: CDR1 DFQATT, CDR2 SNEGSKA (reference sequence). V was shortened by 3 bases and J by 5 bases, with 17 bases between the two germline ends. CDR3 size: 15 residues. Here immunoSEQ multiplex PCR was the method, and the copy in TCRdb shows in-frame clones only, minus some. Of hundreds of thousands of clones listed, 65% to 90% are singletons. The sequenced sample consisted of peripheral blood. This clonotype was obtained from a woman in her 70s with COVID-19, enrolled during active disease. V gene TRBV20-1 combines with J gene TRBJ2-1; no clear D. The CDR3 region has the DNA TGCAGTGCTAGTATGAGTGTGTATACCCACAATGAGCAGTTCTTC. Translating it yields CSASMSVYTHNEQFF.